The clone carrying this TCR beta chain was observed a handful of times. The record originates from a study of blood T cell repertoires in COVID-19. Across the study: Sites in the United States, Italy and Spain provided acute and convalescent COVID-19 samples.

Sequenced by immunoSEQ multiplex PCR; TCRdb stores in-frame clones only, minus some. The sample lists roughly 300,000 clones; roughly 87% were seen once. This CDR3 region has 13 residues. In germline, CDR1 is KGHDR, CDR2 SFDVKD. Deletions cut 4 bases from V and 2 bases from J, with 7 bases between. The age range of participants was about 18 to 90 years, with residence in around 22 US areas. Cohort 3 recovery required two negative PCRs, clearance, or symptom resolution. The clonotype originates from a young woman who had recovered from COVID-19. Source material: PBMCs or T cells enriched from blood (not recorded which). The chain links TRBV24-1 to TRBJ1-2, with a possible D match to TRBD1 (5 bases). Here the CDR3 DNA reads TGTGCCACCAGTGAGGGGCAGAACTATGGCTACACCTTC. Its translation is CATSEGQNYGYTF.